This T cell receptor beta chain is from a study of cytomegalovirus exposure and HLA in healthy donors. The overall study: In terms of ancestry, the Caucasian-associated cluster contained 75% to 90% of the approximately 400 genotyped donors.

The study's findings and limits: Specificity of a few CMV-associated chains for CMV antigens was verified in vitro. A link between a missense DCLRE1C variant and TCR beta V- and J-gene trimming emerged from a later analysis. A further, later analysis showed that HLA-associated TCR beta chains (compared with equally common others) were more clonally expanded.

PCR employed 60 Vbeta and 13 Jbeta primers. Libraries were prepared by immunoSEQ multiplex PCR; TCRdb keeps only in-frame clonotypes and omits some of them. The repertoire holds roughly 120,000 clones, 15% seen once, with 1.9% in the top ten. Trimming pared 6 bases from V and 0 bases from J, leaving 11 bases between. CDR3 length: 15 amino acids. The germline CDR1 and CDR2 sequences are MNHNS and SASEGT. A note on this clone: Its cognate antigen is unknown.

The sequence came from a young woman in good health and CMV-seronegative. V usage is TRBV6-1 and J usage is TRBJ1-4; D uncertain. The sequencing sample was made of PBMCs. CDR3 protein: CASRDLGATNEKLFF. CDR3 in DNA: TGTGCCAGCAGAGACCTCGGGGCAACTAATGAAAAACTGTTTTTT.